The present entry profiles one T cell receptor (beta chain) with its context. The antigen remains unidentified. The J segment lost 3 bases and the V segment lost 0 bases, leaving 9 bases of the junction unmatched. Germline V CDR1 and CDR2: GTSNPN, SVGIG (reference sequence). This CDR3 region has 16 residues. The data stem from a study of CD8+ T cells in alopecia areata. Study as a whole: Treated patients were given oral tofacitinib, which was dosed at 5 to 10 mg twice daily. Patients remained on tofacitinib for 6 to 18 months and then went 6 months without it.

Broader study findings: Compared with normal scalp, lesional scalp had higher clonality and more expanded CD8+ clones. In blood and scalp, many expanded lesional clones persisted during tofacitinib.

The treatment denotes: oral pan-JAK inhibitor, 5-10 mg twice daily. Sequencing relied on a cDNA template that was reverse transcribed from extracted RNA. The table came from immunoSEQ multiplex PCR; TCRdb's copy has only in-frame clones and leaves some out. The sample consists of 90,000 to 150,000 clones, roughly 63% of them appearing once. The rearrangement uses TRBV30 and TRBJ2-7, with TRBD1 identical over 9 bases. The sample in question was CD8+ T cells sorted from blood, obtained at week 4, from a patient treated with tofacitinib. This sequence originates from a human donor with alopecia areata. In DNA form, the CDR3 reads TGTGCCTGGAGTGTACGTCGGGGACAGGGTATCTACGAGCAGTACTTC. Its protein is CAWSVRRGQGIYEQYF.